The clone carrying this TCR beta chain has a handful of counts. These data belong to a study of blood T cell repertoires in COVID-19. Study as a whole: Material from acute and convalescent COVID-19 was sourced from the United States, Italy and Spain. Sources were T cells, B-cell-depleted T cells, or PBMCs; the material itself was cDNA or gDNA.

The Seattle patients joined while their infection was active and were tracked longitudinally afterward. Under the authors' procedure: Amplifying reference gene primers gave estimates of nucleated cell counts. Repertoires were generated with immunoSEQ multiplex PCR, while TCRdb's copy carries only in-frame clones and drops some. V and J calls and clone size come straight from that table; D and trimming were deduced from the DNA. The profile shows 200,000 or so clones, 80% to 85% of them singletons. The V end was cut by 0 bases, the J end by 4 bases, with 12 bases between. Germline V gives CDR1 MNHEY, CDR2 SVGAGI. The CDR3 contains 15 residues.

The receptor was derived from a woman older than 75 with COVID-19, enrolled during active disease. The V call is TRBV6-5, the J call TRBJ1-2, with no clear D. The sequencing input was peripheral blood. Here the CDR3 reads CASSYSRGLPYGYTF. CDR3 nucleotides: TGTGCCAGCAGTTACTCTAGAGGGCTGCCCTATGGCTACACCTTC.